Below, 23 T cell receptor beta chains from the same sample are listed, as sequenced in a study of shared clonotypes between healthy human individuals. Measured with immunoSEQ multiplex PCR; TCRdb has only the in-frame clones, and not every one. The sample yields about 1.5 million clones, 95% to 99% seen once. Sequencing was performed on naive CD4+ T cells sorted from blood. Subset defined: CD45RA+ positively selected. These receptors were taken from a man aged 30 to 39 in good health.

The chain is built from TRBV15 and TRBJ2-7; D tentatively reads TRBD1 or TRBD2 (5 bases each). The CDR3 length is 15 residues. Trimming shortened V by 0 bases and J by 2 bases, and 11 bases separated the two germline ends. The germline gives CDR1 LNHNV, CDR2 YYDKDF (reference sequence). This CDR3 reads CATSRDRGRTYEQYF. CDR3 DNA: TGTGCCACCAGCAGAGATCGGGGCAGAACCTACGAGCAGTACTTC.

With respect to this clone: At the DNA level, this CDR3 is encoded by other sequences in the same sample as well. Here the CDR3 DNA reads TGCGCCAGCAGCTTGGCGGGACAGGGGGCCTACGAGCAGTACTTC. Translation gives CASSLAGQGAYEQYF. The gene calls are TRBV5-1 and TRBJ2-7; TRBD1 aligns across 11 bases. With 0 bases clipped from V and 2 bases from J, the junction kept 1 base outside the gene matches. Germline V lookup: CDR1 SGHRS, CDR2 YFSETQ. CDR3 length: 15 amino acids.

The J gene is TRBJ2-2, the V gene TRBV5-1; 11 bases align to TRBD2. Trimming cost V 3 bases and J 3 bases; bases outside gene matches: 1. Germline V CDR1 and CDR2: SGHRS, YFSETQ. The CDR3 is 15 amino acids. CDR3: CASSWGLADTGELFF. The CDR3 coding sequence is TGCGCCAGCAGCTGGGGACTAGCGGACACCGGGGAGCTGTTTTTT.

The V and J genes are TRBV6-5 and TRBJ2-7, with D possibly matching TRBD1 (8 bases). The CDR3 sequence is 16 residues long. Germline CDR1 reads MNHEY; CDR2 reads SVGAGI. V was cut by 2 bases and J by 4 bases, with 18 bases left in between. This chain's CDR3 is CASSYGEGTGRYEQYF. CDR3 DNA sequence: TGTGCCAGCAGTTACGGGGAGGGGACAGGCCGTTACGAGCAGTACTTC.

The chain links TRBV5-1 to TRBJ1-4; the match to TRBD1 covers 7 bases. Losses at the gene ends were 4 bases for V and 8 bases for J; bases not matched to a gene: 8. From germline, CDR1 is SGHRS and CDR2 YFSETQ. The CDR3 contains 14 residues. In DNA, the CDR3 is TGCGCCAGCAGCACCAGACAGGGTCACGAAAAACTGTTTTTT. Encoded protein: CASSTRQGHEKLFF. Together with reference TRBV5-1 and TRBJ1-4, the CDR3 gives the full variable domain: KAGVTQTPRYLIKTRGQQVTLSCSPISGHRSVSWYQQTPGQGLQFLFEYFSETQRNKGNFPGRFSGRQFSNSRSEMNVSTLELGDSALYLCASSTRQGHEKLFFGSGTQLSVL.

The J gene is TRBJ2-7, the V gene TRBV27, with D unclear. Germline CDR1 is MNHEY and CDR2 is SMNVEV (reference sequence). V was pared by 3 bases and J by 7 bases, with 4 bases between. The CDR3 runs 10 residues. In nucleotides, the CDR3 is TGTGCCAGCAGTTTGAGGGAGCAGTACTTC. It specifies CASSLREQYF.

The CDR3 sequence is CASSLGAVEKEKFF. CDR3 coding DNA: TGTGCCAGCAGCTTGGGGGCTGTGGAAAAAGAAAAGTTCTTC. The chain recombines TRBV5-8 with TRBJ2-1; D is unresolved. Deletions cut 0 bases from V and 14 bases from J, with 18 bases between. The CDR3 loop spans 14 amino acids. Germline V gene sequence: CDR1 SGHTS, CDR2 YDEGEE. Drawing the rest from reference TRBV5-8 and TRBJ2-1, the complete variable domain is EAGVTQSPTHLIKTRGQQATLRCSPISGHTSVYWYQQALGLGLQFLLWYDEGEERNRGNFPPRFSGRQFPNYSSELNVNALELEDSALYLCASSLGAVEKEKFFGPGTRLTVL.

The chain joins TRBV30 to TRBJ2-1, with TRBD2 matching over 9 bases. Trimming cost V 7 bases and J 2 bases; bases outside gene matches: 9. The CDR3 consists of 15 residues. The germline CDR1 and CDR2 sequences are GTSNPN and SVGIG (reference sequence). The CDR3 sequence is CASSGLARTYNEQFF. CDR3 sequence (DNA): TGTGCCTCCTCCGGACTAGCGCGAACCTACAATGAGCAGTTCTTC.

The rearrangement links TRBV10-3 to TRBJ1-5, with D perhaps TRBD1 (6 bases). Trimming cost V 7 bases and J 4 bases, with 17 bases left between them. Per germline, CDR1 ENHRY and CDR2 SYGVKD. The CDR3 loop spans 15 amino acids. CDR3 region: CAIKEGGGSNQPQHF. The CDR3 DNA sequence: TGTGCCATCAAGGAAGGGGGGGGAAGTAATCAGCCCCAGCATTTT.

With regard to this clone: The sample has other DNA sequences that encode this CDR3 too. The chain combines TRBV6-6 with TRBJ2-7; D is possibly TRBD2 (5 bases). The CDR3 extends over 12 amino acids. V was cut by 0 bases and J by 6 bases, with 6 bases left in between. Germline V gives CDR1 MNHNY, CDR2 SVGAGI (reference sequence). The CDR3 bases are TGTGCCAGCAGTTACTCAGGAGGCGAGCAGTACTTC. It is translated as CASSYSGGEQYF.

The chain uses TRBV10-3 and TRBJ2-7, with a weak D call TRBD2 (6 bases). With 5 bases removed from V and 9 bases from J, the gap between germline ends came to 11 bases. The germline gives CDR1 ENHRY, CDR2 SYGVKD. The CDR3 contains 11 residues. CDR3 region: CAISTTRVQYF. In DNA form, the CDR3 reads TGTGCCATCAGTACGACTAGGGTGCAGTACTTC.

This clone was picked up a small number of times. As DNA, the CDR3 is TGTGCCAGCCAATACCAAGGGGGCCCAACCTACGAGCAGTACTTC. This sequence encodes CASQYQGGPTYEQYF. This chain uses TRBV2 with TRBJ2-7; 7 bases align to TRBD1. Trimming removed 8 bases from V and 2 bases from J; junction bases left unmatched: 12. CDR1 SNHLY and CDR2 FYNNEI come from the germline V gene. CDR3 length: 15 amino acids.

The chain links TRBV12-5 to TRBJ1-2; maybe TRBD1 (5 bases). The CDR3 extends over 15 amino acids. CDR1 is LGHNT, CDR2 FRNRAP, per germline. Deletions cut 5 bases from V and 3 bases from J, with 16 bases between. The CDR3 nucleotides read TGTGCTAGTGGTCCCTGGGGCGGAGGACACTATGGCTACACCTTC. Residues: CASGPWGGGHYGYTF.

The chain has TRBV4-1 and TRBJ1-2; D gene uncertain. The V end was cut by 6 bases, the J end by 8 bases, with 16 bases between. CDR3 size: 13 residues. In germline, CDR1 is MGHRA, CDR2 YSYEKL. DNA for the CDR3: TGCGCCAGCAGGAACACTCTCGGCGAGGGCTACACCTTC. Protein: CASRNTLGEGYTF.

The gene calls are TRBV11-2 and TRBJ1-1, with a possible D match to TRBD1 (5 bases). The CDR3 has 13 amino acids. The V end lost 5 bases, the J end lost 6 bases, and 13 bases lay between the germline ends. The germline CDR1 and CDR2 sequences are SGHAT and FQNNGV. The CDR3 reads CASSNAGGAEAFF. The CDR3 DNA sequence: TGTGCCAGCAGCAACGCCGGGGGGGCTGAAGCTTTCTTT.

This clone has more than one count but fewer than ten. The V and J genes are TRBV19 and TRBJ1-2, with TRBD1 matching 9 bases. This CDR3 region has 13 residues. Germline CDR1 LNHDA, CDR2 SQIVND (reference sequence). Trimming cost V 10 bases and J 9 bases; bases outside gene matches: 12. CDR3 loop: CATTAGTGSSYTF. The CDR3 nucleotides are TGTGCCACCACCGCCGGGACAGGGAGCAGCTACACCTTC.

The rearrangement links TRBV5-1 to TRBJ2-1; 12 nucleotides align to TRBD1. Germline V lookup: CDR1 SGHRS, CDR2 YFSETQ. CDR3 length equals 16 residues. The V segment lost 4 bases and the J segment 8 bases; nucleotides outside the gene matches: 10. In nucleotides, the CDR3 is TGCGCCAGCAGCGAACGGGACAGGGGGCCGTGGGATGAGCAGTTCTTC. Translated: CASSERDRGPWDEQFF.

The chain joins TRBV12-5 to TRBJ2-3; no clear D. The CDR3 is 13 residues long. Germline V gives CDR1 LGHNT, CDR2 FRNRAP. Trimming took off 6 bases at V and 4 bases at J, with 11 bases between the two ends. The CDR3: CASGPSGADTQYF. CDR3 DNA: TGTGCTAGTGGCCCCTCAGGCGCAGATACGCAGTATTTT. The entire variable domain, with the rest obtained from reference TRBV12-5 and TRBJ2-3, is as follows: DARVTQTPRHKVTEMGQEVTMRCQPILGHNTVFWYRQTMMQGLELLAYFRNRAPLDDSGMPKDRFSAEMPDATLATLKIQPSEPRDSAVYFCASGPSGADTQYFGPGTRLTVL.

This chain joins TRBV10-2 and TRBJ2-7, with TRBD2 matching over 7 bases. This CDR3 region has 14 residues. CDR1 and CDR2 (germline): WSHSY, SAAADI. J was trimmed by 3 bases and V by 8 bases; bases with no gene match: 10. Written as DNA, the CDR3 is TGCGCCAGCCAGGGAGGGGTGGAGGGCTACGAGCAGTACTTC. Protein: CASQGGVEGYEQYF.

The CDR3 nucleotides read TGCGCCAGCAGCCAAGACCGGGACCCACCTTTTTTGGAGCAGTACTTC. This codes for CASSQDRDPPFLEQYF. The chain carries TRBV4-1 and TRBJ2-7; D tentatively fits TRBD1 or TRBD2 (5 bases each). This CDR3 is 16 amino acids long. CDR1 is MGHRA and CDR2 is YSYEKL in the germline V gene. The ends were cut back, 0 bases at V and 7 bases at J, with 19 bases in the middle.

The rearrangement joins TRBV10-3 to TRBJ2-1; 8 bases match TRBD2. CDR1 and CDR2 from the germline V gene are ENHRY and SYGVKD. V was clipped by 1 base and J by 3 bases; unmatched bases: 8. CDR3 length: 17 amino acids. The CDR3 spells CAISELATSGYYNEQFF. The CDR3 nucleotides read TGTGCCATCAGTGAGTTGGCCACTAGCGGCTACTACAATGAGCAGTTCTTC.

The rearrangement links TRBV7-9 to TRBJ2-3, with 13 bases that match TRBD2. The CDR3 spans 16 residues. CDR1 is SEHNR and CDR2 is FQNEAQ in the germline V gene (reference sequence). J was trimmed by 4 bases and V by 6 bases; bases with no gene match: 7. The CDR3 reads CASRTLAGGPADTQYF. The CDR3 DNA reads TGTGCCAGCAGGACACTAGCGGGAGGGCCGGCAGATACGCAGTATTTT.

The chain has TRBV28 and TRBJ2-5; TRBD2 agrees at 11 bases. V was pared by 7 bases and J by 4 bases, with 5 bases of the junction left unmatched. CDR1 and CDR2 from the germline V gene are MDHEN and SYDVKM. The CDR3 has 14 amino acids. CDR3 nucleotide sequence: TGTGCCAGCAATGGGCTAGCGGGAGGAGAGACCCAGTACTTC. Translation gives CASNGLAGGETQYF.